The 26 T cell receptor beta chains below all came from one sample that was sequenced in a study of T cell repertoires in cytomegalovirus infection. MiXCR, run by TCRdb on the reads, gives a single entry per CDR3 protein. The table records some 680,000 distinct CDR3 sequences, less than 40% of them present only once. The sequenced sample was PBMCs. The receptors were sampled from a human donor in good health (CMV status not recorded). Some clones in this sample may be carry-over from other donors' samples.

The chain uses TRBV7-9 and TRBJ2-5; tentatively, D is TRBD1 (5 bases). Germline V gene sequence: CDR1 SEHNR, CDR2 FQNEAQ (reference sequence). Trimming took off 5 bases at V and 0 bases at J, with 13 bases between the two ends. This CDR3 is built from 15 residues. The CDR3, as DNA: TGTGCCAGCAGCCCGAACAGACAGAACCAAGAGACCCAGTACTTC. It encodes CASSPNRQNQETQYF. The whole variable domain, filled in from reference TRBV7-9 and TRBJ2-5, reads DTGVSQNPRHKITKRGQNVTFRCDPISEHNRLYWYRQTLGQGPEFLTYFQNEAQLEKSRLLSDRFSAERPKGSFSTLEIQRTEQGDSAMYLCASSPNRQNQETQYFGPGTRLLVL.

This clonotype was counted at least ten times. The chain combines TRBV12-3 or TRBV12-4 with TRBJ2-2, with 13 positions matching TRBD2. The length of the CDR3 is 16 residues. V dropped 3 bases and J dropped 13; count of bases not matched to a gene: 11. The CDR3 nucleotides are TGTGCCAGCAGTTTGTTCGTGGGACTAGCGGGGTCCGTGCTGTTTTTT. Translating it yields CASSLFVGLAGSVLFF.

This clonotype was detected only a few times. CDR3 sequence (DNA): TGTGCCAGCAGCAAAAGGCCAGAGCAACCCTACGAGCAGTACTTC. Its protein is CASSKRPEQPYEQYF. The gene calls are TRBV7-2 and TRBJ2-7; D remains unclear. Trimming removed 5 bases from V and 2 bases from J, with 16 bases in between. The CDR3 runs to 15 residues. CDR1 SGHTA and CDR2 FQGNSA come from the germline V gene.

The chain recombines TRBV20-1 with TRBJ2-3, with 11 nucleotides matching TRBD2. The CDR3 extends over 14 amino acids. CDR1 DFQATT and CDR2 SNEGSKA come from the germline V gene (reference sequence). The V and J ends lost 5 bases and 7 bases, in that order; junction bases with no gene match: 8. The CDR3 DNA follows: TGCAGTGCTTTACTAGCGGGGGAGACGAATACGCAGTATTTT. Residues: CSALLAGETNTQYF.

The chain joins TRBV28 to TRBJ2-7, with 12 nucleotides matching TRBD2. The CDR3 is 17 residues long. The V gene's germline CDR1 is MDHEN and CDR2 SYDVKM. Losses at the gene ends were 5 bases for V and 4 bases for J; bases not matched to a gene: 12. Here the CDR3 reads CASSGSGTSGRSYEQYF. The CDR3 DNA reads TGTGCCAGCAGTGGGAGCGGGACTAGCGGGCGTTCGTACGAGCAGTACTTC. The variable domain in full, completed from reference TRBV28 and TRBJ2-7, reads DVKVTQSSRYLVKRTGEKVFLECVQDMDHENMFWYRQDPGLGLRLIYFSYDVKMKEKGDIPEGYSVSREKKERFSLILESASTNQTSMYLCASSGSGTSGRSYEQYFGPGTRLTVT.

The table lists this clonotype with a count of one. The chain is built from TRBV28 and TRBJ2-3; 7 bases map to TRBD1. With V trimmed by 2 bases and J by 4 bases, 6 bases remained unmatched. Per germline, CDR1 MDHEN and CDR2 SYDVKM. CDR3 length: 15 amino acids. Here the CDR3 DNA reads TGTGCCAGCAGTTTAAGGGGGCGAGGGGCAGATACGCAGTATTTT. The encoded protein is CASSLRGRGADTQYF.

This clonotype was seen repeatedly, ten times or more. J is TRBJ2-7 and V is TRBV6-1, with D tentatively TRBD2 (6 bases). Between the trimmed V and J ends, which lost 3 bases and 2 bases, there was a span of 11 bases. CDR3 length: 14 amino acids. CDR1 and CDR2 from the germline V gene are MNHNS and SASEGT. The CDR3 spells CASSDRRGPYEQYF. DNA for the CDR3: TGTGCCAGCAGTGATCGGCGGGGTCCCTACGAGCAGTACTTC.

This rearrangement joins TRBV19 to TRBJ2-5; 7 positions match TRBD1. This CDR3 has 13 amino acids. The germline V gene encodes CDR1 LNHDA and CDR2 SQIVND (reference sequence). Losses at the gene ends were 10 bases for V and 2 bases for J; bases not matched to a gene: 7. The CDR3 nucleotides read TGTGCCACCTCCGGGACAGCGCAAGAGACCCAGTACTTC. As protein: CATSGTAQETQYF.

V is TRBV27 and J is TRBJ2-7, with 7 bases matching TRBD2. The CDR3 is 13 amino acids. The germline V gene encodes CDR1 MNHEY and CDR2 SMNVEV (reference sequence). V shed 6 bases, J shed 2 bases, and the junction held 4 bases outside the gene matches. CDR3: CASRPGGTYEQYF. The CDR3 DNA reads TGTGCCAGCAGGCCGGGGGGAACCTACGAGCAGTACTTC.

The chain carries TRBV29-1 and TRBJ2-1; tentative D call: TRBD2 (5 bases). Deletions cut 7 bases from V and 1 base from J, with 20 bases between. Germline V gene sequence: CDR1 SQVTM, CDR2 ANQGSEA. There are 16 residues in the CDR3. Written as DNA, the CDR3 is TGCAGCGCCGAGGTCACGAGCGGACCATCCTACAATGAGCAGTTCTTC. It translates to CSAEVTSGPSYNEQFF.

This clonotype was seen many times. This chain uses TRBV7-2 with TRBJ1-1; D may be TRBD1 (5 bases). The CDR3 runs to 18 residues. The V end lost 1 base, the J end lost 4 bases, and 22 bases lay between the germline ends. Germline CDR1 and CDR2: SGHTA and FQGNSA. As DNA, the CDR3 is TGTGCCAGCAGCTTAGGGGGAGGGGCCATGGCGATGAGCACTGAAGCTTTCTTT. Its protein is CASSLGGGAMAMSTEAFF.

This clonotype has at least ten counts. This rearrangement joins TRBV7-8 to TRBJ2-1; D is possibly TRBD2 (5 bases). This CDR3 contains 13 residues. Trimming took off 11 bases at V and 0 bases at J, with 11 bases between the two ends. From germline, CDR1 is SGHVS and CDR2 FQNEAQ. The CDR3 bases are TGTGCCTGTCGGGGTAGCTCCTACAATGAGCAGTTCTTC. Amino acid sequence: CACRGSSYNEQFF.

V is TRBV29-1 and J is TRBJ2-7, with D possibly matching TRBD2 (6 bases). V was clipped by 4 bases and J by 3 bases, with 10 bases between them. Germline CDR1 SQVTM, CDR2 ANQGSEA. The length of the CDR3 is 12 residues. This CDR3 is CSVGRGGYEQYF. In DNA form, the CDR3 reads TGCAGCGTTGGGCGGGGAGGCTACGAGCAGTACTTC.

The chain recombines TRBV11-2 with TRBJ2-3; 8 positions agree with TRBD2. Germline CDR1 reads SGHAT; CDR2 reads FQNNGV. The CDR3 extends over 16 amino acids. V lost 2 bases and J lost 0; bases outside the gene matches: 4. DNA for the CDR3: TGTGCCAGCAGCTTACGGGGGGGGACTAGCACAGATACGCAGTATTTT. The encoded protein is CASSLRGGTSTDTQYF.

This clonotype was seen only a few times. The gene calls are TRBV5-6 and TRBJ2-7, with a possible D match to TRBD2 (6 bases). The CDR3 spans 16 residues. V shed 4 bases and J shed 0 bases, with 17 bases lying between them. CDR1 and CDR2 (germline): SGHDT, YYEEEE. The CDR3 coding sequence is TGTGCCAGCAGCGTGATAGCGCGGGAAAGCTCCTACGAGCAGTACTTC. Protein: CASSVIARESSYEQYF.

V usage is TRBV7-6 and J usage is TRBJ2-7, with a tentative D call TRBD2 (6 bases). V gave up 1 base and J gave up 5 bases, with 12 bases separating them. This CDR3 contains 14 residues. CDR1 is SGHVS and CDR2 is FNYEAQ in the germline V gene. The CDR3 bases are TGTGCCAGCAGCTTAGGCGGGATTGGTGACGAGCAGTACTTC. It yields the protein CASSLGGIGDEQYF.

The genes are TRBV20-1 and TRBJ1-4, with TRBD1 matching 7 bases. Germline-derived CDR1 and CDR2 are DFQATT and SNEGSKA (reference sequence). This CDR3 is built from 17 residues. V shed 6 bases, J shed 7 bases, and the junction held 20 bases outside the gene matches. Written as DNA, the CDR3 is TGCAGTGCGGCACGGGACAGTACCATACTGGGGGCTGAAAAACTGTTTTTT. Its protein is CSAARDSTILGAEKLFF.

This clonotype was observed a handful of times. The chain joins TRBV6-2 or TRBV6-3 to TRBJ1-5; 11 bases are shared with TRBD1. Germline values: CDR1 MNHEY, CDR2 SVGEGT. Germline trimming cut 3 bases from V and 1 base from J; bases unmatched to any gene: 11. CDR3 length: 19 amino acids. The CDR3 sequence is CASSYPKRTGGRSNQPQHF. The CDR3 coding sequence is TGTGCCAGCAGTTATCCGAAGCGGACAGGGGGCAGAAGCAATCAGCCCCAGCATTTT.

The chain recombines TRBV28 with TRBJ2-1; the match to TRBD2 covers 11 bases. V shed 6 bases and J 0 bases; nucleotides not matched to a gene: 4. This CDR3 is 16 amino acids long. The germline gives CDR1 MDHEN, CDR2 SYDVKM. In DNA, the CDR3 is TGTGCCAGCAGCGAAACTAGCGGGGGCTCCTACAATGAGCAGTTCTTC. Amino acids: CASSETSGGSYNEQFF.

As concerns this clonotype: Possible read error: a much larger clone is one base away. The V gene is TRBV6-1, the J gene TRBJ1-1; the D gene is possibly TRBD1 (6 bases). From germline, CDR1 is MNHNS and CDR2 SASEGT. V lost 1 base and J 1 base, leaving 7 bases between the germline ends. This CDR3 spans 14 amino acids. The CDR3 protein is CASSEGTANTEAFF. DNA for the CDR3: TGTGCCAGCAGTGAAGGGACAGCGAACACTGAAGCTTTCTTT.

The J gene is TRBJ1-2, the V gene TRBV12-3 or TRBV12-4, with 8 positions matching TRBD1. The junction had 11 bases not matched to a gene; V was cut back by 10 bases and J by 1 base. The CDR3 covers 15 residues. CDR3 amino acids: CATLDRAGVNYGYTF. The CDR3 bases are TGTGCCACCCTGGACAGGGCTGGGGTTAACTATGGCTACACCTTC.

The chain combines TRBV7-6 with TRBJ2-7; TRBD1 matches 7 bases. The CDR3 has 13 amino acids. In germline, CDR1 is SGHVS, CDR2 FNYEAQ. Trimming removed 3 bases from V and 7 bases from J; junction bases left unmatched: 6. CDR3 region: CASSFSRGREQYF. The CDR3 DNA reads as TGTGCCAGCAGCTTTTCCAGGGGGAGAGAGCAGTACTTC.

This chain links TRBV28 with TRBJ1-2; D is unclear. This CDR3 is 15 amino acids long. Trimming cost V 6 bases and J 0 bases, with 14 bases left between them. Germline values: CDR1 MDHEN, CDR2 SYDVKM. The CDR3 DNA reads TGTGCCAGCAGCCAAGGTCCGTCCTCTAACTATGGCTACACCTTC. Its protein is CASSQGPSSNYGYTF.

The rearrangement links TRBV27 to TRBJ1-6; D gene ambiguous. The CDR3 is made up of 14 amino acids. Trimming took 2 bases from V and 7 from J, leaving 9 bases between them. Germline V gives CDR1 MNHEY, CDR2 SMNVEV (reference sequence). The CDR3 DNA reads as TGTGCCAGCAGTTTAAATCGGCGGAATTCACCCCTCCACTTT. Its protein product is CASSLNRRNSPLHF.

With regard to this clonotype: The missing conserved phenylalanine or tryptophan at the end of this CDR3 makes a read error likely. The J gene is TRBJ2-1, the V gene TRBV5-6; D gene unclear. Per germline, CDR1 SGHDT and CDR2 YYEEEE. The CDR3 extends over 12 amino acids. Trimming left V 0 bases short and J 5 bases short, with 3 bases between. CDR3 coding DNA: TGTGCCAGCAGCTTGGCGCACAATGAGCAGTTCTTA. It encodes CASSLAHNEQFL.

In its sample, this clonotype was seen a few times. V is TRBV5-4 and J is TRBJ2-7, with TRBD2 matching over 7 bases. After removal of 5 bases from V and 2 bases from J, the junction contained 13 bases not matched to a gene. The CDR3 length is 16 residues. The germline V gene encodes CDR1 SGHNT and CDR2 YYREEE (reference sequence). CDR3 residues: CASSRGGAGLTYEQYF. DNA of the CDR3: TGTGCCAGCAGTAGAGGAGGAGCGGGGTTGACCTACGAGCAGTACTTC.